The 10 T cell receptor beta chains below were found in one sample sequenced in a study of cytomegalovirus exposure and HLA in healthy donors. Both 60 Vbeta primers and 13 Jbeta primers went into the PCR. Profiled with immunoSEQ multiplex PCR; TCRdb holds only in-frame clones, not every one. Here the sample spans 130,000 or so clones, roughly 9.6% being singletons. Material for sequencing was PBMCs. These receptors originate from a woman aged 40 to 50 in good health and CMV-seropositive.

This clone was picked up a small number of times. The chain carries TRBV12-5 and TRBJ2-1, with TRBD1 identical over 7 bases. The CDR3 covers 17 residues. Germline V CDR1 and CDR2: LGHNT, FRNRAP. Trimming took 0 bases from V and 3 from J; bases not matched to a gene: 8. The CDR3 sequence: CASGLVLEQGYYNEQFF. The CDR3 nucleotides are TGTGCTAGTGGTTTGGTACTTGAACAGGGGTACTACAATGAGCAGTTCTTC. The full variable domain, rest sourced from reference TRBV12-5 and TRBJ2-1, is DARVTQTPRHKVTEMGQEVTMRCQPILGHNTVFWYRQTMMQGLELLAYFRNRAPLDDSGMPKDRFSAEMPDATLATLKIQPSEPRDSAVYFCASGLVLEQGYYNEQFFGPGTRLTVL.

This clone occurred a few times. This chain uses TRBV10-3 with TRBJ2-1, with 7 bases identical to TRBD1. Germline-derived CDR1 and CDR2 are ENHRY and SYGVKD. The CDR3 is made up of 16 amino acids. The J segment lost 7 bases and the V segment lost 10 bases, leaving 19 bases of the junction unmatched. The CDR3 nucleotides are TGTGCCACCCACCCTTCCGACAGGGAAGGTCATAATGAGCAGTTCTTC. Encoded protein: CATHPSDREGHNEQFF.

This clone has more than one count but fewer than ten. The gene calls are TRBV5-1 and TRBJ2-1, with D possibly matching TRBD1 (7 bases). With 1 base removed from V and 4 bases from J, the gap between germline ends came to 15 bases. Germline lookup yields CDR1 SGHRS and CDR2 YFSETQ. This CDR3 contains 16 residues. The CDR3 region is CASSLTVQGGYNEQFF. The DNA for the CDR3 is TGCGCCAGCAGCTTGACCGTTCAGGGGGGTTACAATGAGCAGTTCTTC. The full variable domain, with the rest looked up from reference TRBV5-1 and TRBJ2-1, is KAGVTQTPRYLIKTRGQQVTLSCSPISGHRSVSWYQQTPGQGLQFLFEYFSETQRNKGNFPGRFSGRQFSNSRSEMNVSTLELGDSALYLCASSLTVQGGYNEQFFGPGTRLTVL.

Only a few counts were recorded for this clone. This sequence joins TRBV7-2 and TRBJ2-5, with 9 bases identical to TRBD2. J lost 9 bases, V lost 2 bases, and 10 bases had no gene match. CDR3 size: 15 residues. Per the germline V gene, CDR1 is SGHTA and CDR2 is FQGNSA. The CDR3 region is CASSLMAGGTTPQYF. DNA for the CDR3: TGTGCCAGCAGCTTAATGGCGGGGGGGACGACCCCCCAGTACTTC.

The rearrangement joins TRBV5-1 to TRBJ2-2, with D possibly being TRBD1 (6 bases). The germline V gene has CDR1 SGHRS and CDR2 YFSETQ. This CDR3 is 15 amino acids long. V shed 0 bases and J shed 5 bases, with 11 bases lying between them. CDR3 residues: CASSLGSGVTGELFF. The CDR3 DNA is TGCGCCAGCAGCTTGGGGTCAGGGGTTACCGGGGAGCTGTTTTTT.

This chain links TRBV19 with TRBJ1-1, with D perhaps matching TRBD1 (6 bases). The CDR3 length is 16 residues. Looked up from germline, CDR1 is LNHDA and CDR2 is SQIVND (reference sequence). V dropped 1 base and J dropped 5 bases, with 17 bases sitting between them. In nucleotides, the CDR3 is TGTGCCAGTAGTATAGTCCCCGCAGGGGCTGGTACTGAAGCTTTCTTT. Its protein is CASSIVPAGAGTEAFF.

The V call is TRBV5-1, the J call TRBJ1-2; 9 positions agree with TRBD1. The germline V gene has CDR1 SGHRS and CDR2 YFSETQ. The CDR3 runs to 14 residues. V lost 1 base, J lost 5 bases, and 3 bases stayed unmatched. CDR3 sequence reads: CASSLWTGAYGYTF. CDR3 coding DNA: TGCGCCAGCAGCTTGTGGACAGGGGCTTATGGCTACACCTTC.

This clone was picked up many times. The gene calls are TRBV6-1 and TRBJ1-5; weak D call: TRBD1 (5 bases). The CDR3 is 16 residues long. With 4 bases removed from V and 0 bases from J, the gap between germline ends came to 13 bases. CDR1 is MNHNS, CDR2 SASEGT, per germline. CDR3 nucleotides: TGTGCCAGCAGTGGATGGGGGGTGAATAGCAATCAGCCCCAGCATTTT. Translated: CASSGWGVNSNQPQHF.

CDR3 amino acids: CASSQETEGEQYF. The CDR3 DNA is TGCGCCAGCAGCCAGGAAACGGAGGGCGAGCAGTACTTC. The rearrangement joins TRBV4-3 to TRBJ2-7; D may be TRBD2 (6 bases). CDR3 length: 13 amino acids. The V end was cut by 3 bases, the J end by 6 bases, with 12 bases between. In germline, CDR1 is LGHNA, CDR2 YSLEER.

The rearrangement uses TRBV9 and TRBJ1-1; D is perhaps TRBD1 (5 bases). CDR3 length equals 15 residues. V dropped 3 bases and J dropped 1 base, with 13 bases sitting between them. In germline, CDR1 is SGDLS, CDR2 YYNGEE. As DNA, the CDR3 is TGTGCCAGCAGCGGGGTGATGGGGCGGAACACTGAAGCTTTCTTT. This encodes CASSGVMGRNTEAFF.